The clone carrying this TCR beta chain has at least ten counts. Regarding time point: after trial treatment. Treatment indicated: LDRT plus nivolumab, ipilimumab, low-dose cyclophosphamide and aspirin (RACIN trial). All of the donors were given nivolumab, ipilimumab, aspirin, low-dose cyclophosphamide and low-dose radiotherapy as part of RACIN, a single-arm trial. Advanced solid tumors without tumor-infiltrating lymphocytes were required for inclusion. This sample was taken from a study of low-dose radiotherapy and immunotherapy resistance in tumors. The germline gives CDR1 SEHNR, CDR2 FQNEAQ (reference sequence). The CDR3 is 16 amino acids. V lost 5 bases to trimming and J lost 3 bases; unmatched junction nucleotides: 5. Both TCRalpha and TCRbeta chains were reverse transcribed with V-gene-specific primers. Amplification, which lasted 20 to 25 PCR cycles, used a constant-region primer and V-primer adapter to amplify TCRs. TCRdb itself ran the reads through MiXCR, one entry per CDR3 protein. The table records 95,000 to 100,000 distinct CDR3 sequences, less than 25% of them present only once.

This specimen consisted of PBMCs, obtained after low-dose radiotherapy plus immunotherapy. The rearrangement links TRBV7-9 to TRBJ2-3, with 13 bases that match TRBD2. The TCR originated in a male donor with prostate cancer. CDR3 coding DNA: TGTGCCAGCAGCAAAACTAGCGGGGGGGCGACAGATACGCAGTATTTT. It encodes CASSKTSGGATDTQYF. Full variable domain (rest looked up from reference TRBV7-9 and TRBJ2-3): DTGVSQNPRHKITKRGQNVTFRCDPISEHNRLYWYRQTLGQGPEFLTYFQNEAQLEKSRLLSDRFSAERPKGSFSTLEIQRTEQGDSAMYLCASSKTSGGATDTQYFGPGTRLTVL.